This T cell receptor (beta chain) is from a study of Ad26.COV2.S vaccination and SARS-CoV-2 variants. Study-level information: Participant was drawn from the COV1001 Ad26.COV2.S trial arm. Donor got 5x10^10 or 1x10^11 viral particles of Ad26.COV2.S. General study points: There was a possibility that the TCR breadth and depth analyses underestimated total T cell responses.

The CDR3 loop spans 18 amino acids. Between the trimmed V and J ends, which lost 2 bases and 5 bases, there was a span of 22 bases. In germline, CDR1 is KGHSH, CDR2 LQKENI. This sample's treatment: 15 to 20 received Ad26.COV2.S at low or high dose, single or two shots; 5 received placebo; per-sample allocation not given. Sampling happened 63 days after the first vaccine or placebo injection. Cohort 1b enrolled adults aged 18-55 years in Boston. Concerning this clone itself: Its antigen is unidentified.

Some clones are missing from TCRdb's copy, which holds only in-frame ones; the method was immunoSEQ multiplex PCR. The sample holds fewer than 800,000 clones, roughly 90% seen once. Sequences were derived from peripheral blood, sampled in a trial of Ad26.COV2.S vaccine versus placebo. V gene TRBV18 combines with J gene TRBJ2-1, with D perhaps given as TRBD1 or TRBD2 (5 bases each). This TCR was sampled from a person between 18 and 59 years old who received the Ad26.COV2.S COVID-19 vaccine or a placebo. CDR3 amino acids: CASSPFSTQGKGDNEQFF. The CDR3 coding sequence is TGTGCCAGCTCACCATTTTCGACTCAGGGAAAGGGAGACAATGAGCAGTTCTTC.